The TCR beta chain under discussion was sequenced for a study of T cell responses to AZD1222 COVID-19 vaccine. The germline V gene encodes CDR1 LGHDT and CDR2 YNNKEL (reference sequence). V dropped 7 bases and J dropped 5 bases, with 11 bases sitting between them. The CDR3 spans 13 residues. Sequencing used immunoSEQ multiplex PCR; TCRdb keeps in-frame clones, though not all of them. The data contain 150,000 or so clones, roughly 92% of them singletons. The sequenced sample was peripheral blood, obtained 28 days after the second AZD1222 dose. The sequence derives from an adult who received the AZD1222 COVID-19 vaccine. J is TRBJ2-2 and V is TRBV3-1 (or the pseudogene TRBV3-2); the D gene could be TRBD1 or TRBD2 (5 bases each). The CDR3 DNA is TGTGCCAGCAATACGGGGCGGACCGGGGAGCTGTTTTTT. Translated, it gives CASNTGRTGELFF.